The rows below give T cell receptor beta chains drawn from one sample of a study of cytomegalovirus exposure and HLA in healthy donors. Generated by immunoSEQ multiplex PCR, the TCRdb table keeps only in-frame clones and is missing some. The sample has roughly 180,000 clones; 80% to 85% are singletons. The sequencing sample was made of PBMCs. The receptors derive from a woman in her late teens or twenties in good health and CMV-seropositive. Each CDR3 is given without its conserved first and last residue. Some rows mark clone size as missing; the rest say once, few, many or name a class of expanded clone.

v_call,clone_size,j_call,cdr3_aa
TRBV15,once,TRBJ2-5,ATSRDSTSGQTQY
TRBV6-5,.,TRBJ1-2,ASSSPSAGGNYGYT
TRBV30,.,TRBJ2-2,AWNRGTGNTGELF
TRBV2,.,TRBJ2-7,ASRGWGEESLEQY
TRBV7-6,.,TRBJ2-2,ASSATSGDTGELF
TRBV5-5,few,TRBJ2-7,ASSFSGGTYEQY
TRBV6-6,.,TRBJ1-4,ASTADRGGEKLF
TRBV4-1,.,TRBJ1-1,ASSQTGGYTEAF
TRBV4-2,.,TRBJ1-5,ASSQAGGGNQPQH
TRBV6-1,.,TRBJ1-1,ASSTGGGSEAF
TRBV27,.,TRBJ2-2,ASSFFSGELF
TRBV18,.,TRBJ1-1,ASSQQGPRTEAF
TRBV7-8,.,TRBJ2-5,ASSFGRQQETQY
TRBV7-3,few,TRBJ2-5,ASSPLGGRTQETQY
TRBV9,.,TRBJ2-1,ASSVGGVGRGHEQF